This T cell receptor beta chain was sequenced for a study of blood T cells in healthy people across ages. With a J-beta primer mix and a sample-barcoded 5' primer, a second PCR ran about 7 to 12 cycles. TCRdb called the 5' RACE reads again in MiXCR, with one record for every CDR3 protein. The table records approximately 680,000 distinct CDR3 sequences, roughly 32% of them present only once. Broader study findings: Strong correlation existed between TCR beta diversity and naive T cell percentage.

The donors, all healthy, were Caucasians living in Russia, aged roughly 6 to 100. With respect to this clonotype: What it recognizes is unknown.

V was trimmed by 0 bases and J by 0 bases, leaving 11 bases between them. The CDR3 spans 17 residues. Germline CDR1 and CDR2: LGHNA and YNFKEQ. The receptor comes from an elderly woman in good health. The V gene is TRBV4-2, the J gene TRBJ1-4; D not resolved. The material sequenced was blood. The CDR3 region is CASSQDSVKATNEKLFF. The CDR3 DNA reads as TGTGCCAGCAGCCAAGATTCCGTGAAGGCAACTAATGAAAAACTGTTTTTT.